Given below is one T cell receptor (beta chain) in context. This CDR3 has 17 residues. Germline CDR1 is MRHNA and CDR2 is SNTAGT. Unmatched junction bases numbered 11, after V lost 3 bases and J lost 5 bases. The data stem from a study of blood T cell repertoires in COVID-19. Study-wide background: Both acute and convalescent COVID-19 samples were obtained from the United States, Italy and Spain.

In the source study's methods: Quantification of nucleated cells was approximated via reference gene primer amplification. The repertoire was sequenced with immunoSEQ multiplex PCR; TCRdb's copy has only in-frame clones and lacks some. The V and J calls and the clone size are those of that table, but D and trimming were determined from the DNA. This table has 120,000 or so clones, roughly 84% appearing once. The chain carries TRBV6-4 and TRBJ2-1; 9 bases agree with TRBD1. Sequencing input: peripheral blood. The clonotype originates from a young woman who had recovered from COVID-19. The chain's CDR3 is CASSESIPGQGNNEQFF. The DNA for the CDR3 is TGTGCCAGCAGTGAAAGTATCCCGGGACAGGGAAACAATGAGCAGTTCTTC.